This entry features one TCR beta chain sequence. Antigen specificity is unknown. Vbeta (60) and Jbeta (13) primers were used in the PCR. In the authors' workflow: An analysis performed later counted roughly 80 million unique TCR beta chains (approximately 10 million of them shared). The table came from immunoSEQ multiplex PCR; TCRdb's copy has only in-frame clones and leaves some out. V and J calls and clone size are given by that table; D and trimming were obtained from the DNA. The repertoire holds tens of thousands of clones, with around 90% as singletons. The entry originates in a study of cytomegalovirus exposure and HLA in healthy donors. Study-level information: Early released data had approximately 86 million unique TCRs, all coming from HLA-typed donors. Findings of the study overall: V- and J-gene trimming in TCR beta was tied to a missense DCLRE1C variant by an analysis performed later. Most TCR sequences showed up rarely, but some public TCRs showed up in many donors.

J was trimmed by 3 bases and V by 5 bases; bases with no gene match: 13. The CDR3 extends over 17 amino acids. Germline V gene data show CDR1 as LNHDA and CDR2 as SQIVND (reference sequence). This chain links TRBV19 with TRBJ2-3; 8 nucleotides align to TRBD2. The sequence was obtained from a man between 18 and 29 years old in good health and CMV-seronegative. Specimen: PBMCs. CDR3 in DNA: TGTGCCAGTAGTCTCGACTATAGCGGGACCGGGACAGATACGCAGTATTTT. Its protein product is CASSLDYSGTGTDTQYF.